This TCR beta chain was captured by sequencing in a study of blood T cell repertoires in COVID-19 (dated by TCRdb to 2018 to 2020). As for the study more broadly: Samples covering the acute and convalescent phases of COVID-19 were provided by collaborators in the United States, Italy and Spain. The material from the prospective study consisted of cDNA or gDNA derived from T cells, B-cell-depleted T cells, or PBMCs. The dataset comprised deeply sampled blood TCRbeta repertoires from subjects exposed to, actively infected with, or recovered from COVID-19. A freely available public database, intended as a resource for researchers studying the immune response to SARS-CoV-2, is where the repertoires were released. The samples were drawn from two sources: the first 160 participants of the ongoing ImmuneRACE study, and over 950 subjects contributed by 6 global collaborators. The sample metadata nearly always contained a de-identified subject ID, COVID-19 status, age in years and sex. Where available, HLA class I and class II types were taken from metadata supplied by the sample provider and were not determined by assay-based typing.

As concerns this clone: Its specific antigen is unknown. No base quality information exists; no much larger clone differs at one position.

Results and caveats for the whole study, not just this receptor: The quantity of clinical and demographic metadata differed by source and by participant and was supplied without curation.

TCRbeta CDR3 regions were amplified from genomic DNA by means of the immunoSEQ Assay, a bias-controlled multiplex PCR. In the original analysis: Nucleated cell counts per sample were estimated from amplification of reference gene primers within the assay. To quantify the absolute abundance of each unique TCRbeta CDR3 rearrangement, sequence reads were collapsed and filtered. For each sample, productive Simpson clonality was calculated as the square root of Simpson's diversity index over productive rearrangements. Drawn from immuneACCESS, this table holds only the in-frame rearrangements with V and J called that TCRdb kept. Clones are partly lost; checked studies trace under half to an unresolved V gene and leave the rest unexplained. The V and J calls and clone size are taken from that table; D and trimming were inferred from the DNA. Present in this sample are 300,000 or so clones, about nine tenths of which were seen just once. The ten most abundant clones make up 10% of the sample.

The germline V gene (reference sequence) yields GTSNPN for CDR1 and SVGIG for CDR2. The CDR3 runs 12 residues from the cysteine to the phenylalanine. Only the CDR3 DNA stays, 36 bases, in frame from base 1. Between the V and J ends, shortened by 6 bases and 7 bases respectively, the junction contains 15 bases. Enrolling through a virtual design, the prospective study's participants ranged in age from about 18 to 89 years and lived across roughly 23 United States geographic areas. Cohort assignment in the prospective study relied on participant-reported clinical history from a screening survey and a study questionnaire. Recovered participants in ImmuneRACE Cohort 3 were defined by two consecutive negative NP/OP PCR tests, clearance by a healthcare professional, or resolution of symptoms. In the prospective study, mobile phlebotomists collected whole blood, serum and a nasopharyngeal or oropharyngeal swab from each participant. Participants in the prospective study had the option to provide additional blood draws and questionnaires over a 2-month period. Before DNA extraction, blood samples from the prospective study were shipped at room temperature or frozen.

This receptor chain uses TRBV30 and TRBJ1-2; D gene: possibly TRBD1, on 6 matching bases. This sequence was found in a woman aged 18-29 years who had recovered from COVID-19. What was sequenced was PBMCs or T cells enriched from blood (not recorded which). CDR3 sequence: CACPRGVGGYTF. The nucleotides read TGTGCCTGCCCCAGGGGAGTCGGTGGCTACACCTTC.